The 3 T cell receptor beta chains below all came from one sample that was sequenced in a study of cytomegalovirus exposure and HLA in healthy donors. The primer mix had 60 Vbeta and 13 Jbeta primers. The assay was immunoSEQ multiplex PCR, and TCRdb's table has in-frame clones only and misses some. This table holds 160,000 or so clones, 80% found once. Material: PBMCs. These TCRs come from a man aged 18 to 29 in good health and CMV-seropositive.

CDR3 DNA sequence: TGTGCCAGCAGCTGGGGGGGAGGCCATCAGCCCCAGCATTTT. It yields the protein CASSWGGGHQPQHF. The chain uses TRBV28 and TRBJ1-5; tentative D call: TRBD1 (5 bases). With 6 bases removed from V and 5 bases from J, the gap between germline ends came to 14 bases. CDR1 is MDHEN, CDR2 SYDVKM, per germline. The CDR3 is 14 residues long.

The chain recombines TRBV19 with TRBJ1-3; the D gene is possibly TRBD1 (6 bases). V lost 9 bases, J lost 3 bases, and 21 bases lay in between. The CDR3 runs to 16 residues. Germline-derived CDR1 and CDR2 are LNHDA and SQIVND (reference sequence). CDR3: CASSRTAAGDGNTIYF. DNA of the CDR3: TGTGCCAGCAGCCGAACAGCGGCAGGGGATGGAAACACCATATATTTT.

The chain is built from TRBV6-1 and TRBJ1-5; the match to TRBD1 covers 10 bases. CDR3 length: 14 residues. Germline values: CDR1 MNHNS, CDR2 SASEGT. V shed 6 bases, J shed 7 bases, and the junction held 6 bases outside the gene matches. The CDR3 DNA reads TGTGCCAGCAGCGGTAGGACAGGGGGACAGCCCCAGCATTTT. Amino acids: CASSGRTGGQPQHF.